This is a list of T cell receptor beta chains from one sample in a study of cytomegalovirus exposure and HLA in healthy donors. TCRdb's copy holds only in-frame clones and misses some; the assay was immunoSEQ multiplex PCR. The top ten hold more than 8% of the sample, which has around 160,000 clones, around 84% seen once. The sample was PBMCs. All receptors come from a male donor in good health and CMV-seropositive. Both conserved end residues are part of each CDR3. The D gene is left open where the match is weak. Rows may omit the clone size; those that give it use once, few, many or a size class.

CDR3 DNA: TGCGCCAGCAGCTGGGGTCCCTCCGGACAGGGGGCCAAAAACAGTCAGTACTTC; CDR3 protein: CASSWGPSGQGAKNSQYF; clone size: once; V gene: TRBV5-1; J gene: TRBJ2-4; D gene: TRBD1; CDR3 length: 18
CDR3 DNA: TGCAGCGTTGAACAGTTCATGAACACTGAAGCTTTCTTT; CDR3 protein: CSVEQFMNTEAFF; clone size: .; V gene: TRBV29-1; J gene: TRBJ1-1; D gene: .; CDR3 length: 13
CDR3 DNA: TGTGCCAGCAGCTCCAGCGGGAGTAGTGAGACCCAGTACTTC; CDR3 protein: CASSSSGSSETQYF; clone size: .; V gene: TRBV5-4; J gene: TRBJ2-5; D gene: TRBD2; CDR3 length: 14
CDR3 DNA: TGCGCCAGCAGCCAAGATCTGACAGATCCCTGGGATGGCTACACCTTC; CDR3 protein: CASSQDLTDPWDGYTF; clone size: .; V gene: TRBV4-1; J gene: TRBJ1-2; D gene: .; CDR3 length: 16
CDR3 DNA: TGTGCCAGCAGTTACTTTATGAGGGAGACCCAGTACTTC; CDR3 protein: CASSYFMRETQYF; clone size: .; V gene: TRBV6-6; J gene: TRBJ2-5; D gene: .; CDR3 length: 13
CDR3 DNA: TGTGCCAGCAGTCGGGCTTCGGGGAGGACAGATACGCAGTATTTT; CDR3 protein: CASSRASGRTDTQYF; clone size: .; V gene: TRBV6-1; J gene: TRBJ2-3; D gene: .; CDR3 length: 15
CDR3 DNA: TGTGCCAGCTCACTGGTGACTAGCGGAGGCACAGATACGCAGTATTTT; CDR3 protein: CASSLVTSGGTDTQYF; clone size: few; V gene: TRBV18; J gene: TRBJ2-3; D gene: TRBD2; CDR3 length: 16
CDR3 DNA: TGTGCCAGCAGTCCGGGTCCGGACAGAAACACTGAAGCTTTCTTT; CDR3 protein: CASSPGPDRNTEAFF; clone size: .; V gene: TRBV6-1; J gene: TRBJ1-1; D gene: .; CDR3 length: 15
CDR3 DNA: TGTGCCTGGAGTGGAGGAGCTAATCAGCCCCAGCATTTT; CDR3 protein: CAWSGGANQPQHF; clone size: .; V gene: TRBV30; J gene: TRBJ1-5; D gene: .; CDR3 length: 13
CDR3 DNA: TGCAGCGTGGGCCAGGGGCCAAATCAGCCCCAGCATTTT; CDR3 protein: CSVGQGPNQPQHF; clone size: .; V gene: TRBV29-1; J gene: TRBJ1-5; D gene: .; CDR3 length: 13
CDR3 DNA: TGTGCCAGCAGCTTAGCGGCCGGACAGGGAATAGCCAAAAACAGTCAGTACTTC; CDR3 protein: CASSLAAGQGIAKNSQYF; clone size: few; V gene: TRBV7-6; J gene: TRBJ2-4; D gene: TRBD1; CDR3 length: 18
CDR3 DNA: TGCGCCAGCAAGGACAGGGTCCTAACTTCCTACAATGAGCAGTTCTTC; CDR3 protein: CASKDRVLTSYNEQFF; clone size: .; V gene: TRBV5-1; J gene: TRBJ2-1; D gene: TRBD1; CDR3 length: 16
CDR3 DNA: TGTGCCAGCAGCTTGTTTTCAGTCCCCAGGTCTAATGAAAAACTGTTTTTT; CDR3 protein: CASSLFSVPRSNEKLFF; clone size: .; V gene: TRBV5-6; J gene: TRBJ1-4; D gene: .; CDR3 length: 17
CDR3 DNA: TGTGCCAGCAGCTTATTAGTCCCACAGGACAATCAGCCCCAGCATTTT; CDR3 protein: CASSLLVPQDNQPQHF; clone size: .; V gene: TRBV11-2; J gene: TRBJ1-5; D gene: .; CDR3 length: 16
CDR3 DNA: TGTGCCAGCAGTGCCCGCTACGAGCAGTACTTC; CDR3 protein: CASSARYEQYF; clone size: .; V gene: TRBV2; J gene: TRBJ2-7; D gene: .; CDR3 length: 11
CDR3 DNA: TGTGCCAGTAGTTTCAAGCAGAAGGCGGCATACGAGCAGTACTTC; CDR3 protein: CASSFKQKAAYEQYF; clone size: .; V gene: TRBV27; J gene: TRBJ2-7; D gene: .; CDR3 length: 15
CDR3 DNA: TGTGCCAGCAGTCGCGCTAGCGACAATGAGCAGTTCTTC; CDR3 protein: CASSRASDNEQFF; clone size: few; V gene: TRBV6-5; J gene: TRBJ2-1; D gene: .; CDR3 length: 13
CDR3 DNA: TGTGCCAGCAGTGACGACGGGACTAGCCCACACAATGAGCAGTTCTTC; CDR3 protein: CASSDDGTSPHNEQFF; clone size: many; V gene: TRBV6-4; J gene: TRBJ2-1; D gene: TRBD2; CDR3 length: 16
CDR3 DNA: TGTGCCAGCAGCCCGGACTCTAACTATGGCTACACCTTC; CDR3 protein: CASSPDSNYGYTF; clone size: .; V gene: TRBV11-2; J gene: TRBJ1-2; D gene: .; CDR3 length: 13
CDR3 DNA: TGTGCCAGCATCCATTACAGGGATAGCAATCAGCCCCAGCATTTT; CDR3 protein: CASIHYRDSNQPQHF; clone size: .; V gene: TRBV6-1; J gene: TRBJ1-5; D gene: .; CDR3 length: 15
CDR3 DNA: TGCGCCAGCAGCTTGATCAGGGTCCAAGAGACCCAGTACTTC; CDR3 protein: CASSLIRVQETQYF; clone size: .; V gene: TRBV5-1; J gene: TRBJ2-5; D gene: .; CDR3 length: 14
CDR3 DNA: TGCGCCAGCAGCCAGGGACTAGCGGGGGGGTACGAGCAGTACTTC; CDR3 protein: CASSQGLAGGYEQYF; clone size: .; V gene: TRBV4-1; J gene: TRBJ2-7; D gene: TRBD2; CDR3 length: 15
CDR3 DNA: TGTGCCAGCAGTTTAATGGGGACAGGGGGCTTCGGGGAGCTGTTTTTT; CDR3 protein: CASSLMGTGGFGELFF; clone size: .; V gene: TRBV27; J gene: TRBJ2-2; D gene: TRBD1; CDR3 length: 16
CDR3 DNA: TGCGCCAGCAGCTTGGACAGTATTAATGAAAAACTGTTTTTT; CDR3 protein: CASSLDSINEKLFF; clone size: .; V gene: TRBV5-1; J gene: TRBJ1-4; D gene: .; CDR3 length: 14
CDR3 DNA: TGTGCCAGCAGGGGACAGGGGATTGAAAAACTGTTTTTT; CDR3 protein: CASRGQGIEKLFF; clone size: few; V gene: TRBV25-1; J gene: TRBJ1-4; D gene: TRBD1; CDR3 length: 13
CDR3 DNA: TGTGCCTTATACAGGGGACAGGGTGGAGGCTACACCTTC; CDR3 protein: CALYRGQGGGYTF; clone size: .; V gene: TRBV30; J gene: TRBJ1-2; D gene: TRBD1; CDR3 length: 13
CDR3 DNA: TGTGCCAGCAGCTTGTATGAGGGTCAATTGCGAGGCTACACCTTC; CDR3 protein: CASSLYEGQLRGYTF; clone size: .; V gene: TRBV5-6; J gene: TRBJ1-2; D gene: .; CDR3 length: 15
CDR3 DNA: TGTGCCAGCAGCAAACAGGGTGAAAAACTGTTTTTT; CDR3 protein: CASSKQGEKLFF; clone size: .; V gene: TRBV7-2; J gene: TRBJ1-4; D gene: .; CDR3 length: 12
CDR3 DNA: TGTGCCAGTAGTAGCGGGGGTGGAGAGACCCAGTACTTC; CDR3 protein: CASSSGGGETQYF; clone size: .; V gene: TRBV19; J gene: TRBJ2-5; D gene: TRBD2; CDR3 length: 13
CDR3 DNA: TGTGCCAGCAGTTACCAGGGTGGCCCCAATCAGCCCCAGCATTTT; CDR3 protein: CASSYQGGPNQPQHF; clone size: .; V gene: TRBV6-5; J gene: TRBJ1-5; D gene: .; CDR3 length: 15
CDR3 DNA: TGTGCCACCAGCAGAGATGCTGGTCCGGGCACCGGGGAGCTGTTTTTT; CDR3 protein: CATSRDAGPGTGELFF; clone size: .; V gene: TRBV15; J gene: TRBJ2-2; D gene: .; CDR3 length: 16
CDR3 DNA: TGTGCCAGCAGTGAATTAGGACAGACCGGGCGAACGCAGTATTTT; CDR3 protein: CASSELGQTGRTQYF; clone size: .; V gene: TRBV2; J gene: TRBJ2-3; D gene: .; CDR3 length: 15
CDR3 DNA: TGTGCCAGTAGTAGGGCAGTCTCTGAAGCTTTCTTT; CDR3 protein: CASSRAVSEAFF; clone size: .; V gene: TRBV19; J gene: TRBJ1-1; D gene: .; CDR3 length: 12
CDR3 DNA: TGTGCCAGCAGCCTAACGGACAGGTTGGTGGAGACCCAGTACTTC; CDR3 protein: CASSLTDRLVETQYF; clone size: .; V gene: TRBV7-2; J gene: TRBJ2-5; D gene: TRBD1; CDR3 length: 15
CDR3 DNA: TGTGCCATCACCACGGATGCGGGCTACGAGCAGTACTTC; CDR3 protein: CAITTDAGYEQYF; clone size: few; V gene: TRBV10-3; J gene: TRBJ2-7; D gene: .; CDR3 length: 13
CDR3 DNA: TGCGCCAGCGGGAGGACTGCAGACACAGATACGCAGTATTTT; CDR3 protein: CASGRTADTDTQYF; clone size: few; V gene: TRBV10-2; J gene: TRBJ2-3; D gene: .; CDR3 length: 14
CDR3 DNA: TGTGCCAGCAGTCCAGGGGGCAACTCATTGGAAAAACTGTTTTTT; CDR3 protein: CASSPGGNSLEKLFF; clone size: once; V gene: TRBV7-2; J gene: TRBJ1-4; D gene: TRBD1; CDR3 length: 15
CDR3 DNA: TGTGCCTGCAAAAACACTGAAGCTTTCTTT; CDR3 protein: CACKNTEAFF; clone size: .; V gene: TRBV30; J gene: TRBJ1-1; D gene: .; CDR3 length: 10
CDR3 DNA: TGTGCCAGCAGACCGACCGGACAGAGTAGCTATGGCTACACCTTC; CDR3 protein: CASRPTGQSSYGYTF; clone size: .; V gene: TRBV14; J gene: TRBJ1-2; D gene: .; CDR3 length: 15
CDR3 DNA: TGTGCCAGCAGCTTGGGGTATAGGGGGGAGACCCAGTACTTC; CDR3 protein: CASSLGYRGETQYF; clone size: .; V gene: TRBV7-2; J gene: TRBJ2-5; D gene: .; CDR3 length: 14
CDR3 DNA: TGTGCCAGCAGTTCCCAGACCCGGACAGGGGTTAACTATGGCTACACCTTC; CDR3 protein: CASSSQTRTGVNYGYTF; clone size: .; V gene: TRBV28; J gene: TRBJ1-2; D gene: TRBD1; CDR3 length: 17
CDR3 DNA: TGTGCCAGCTCACCCGGGACAAAGGCTGGCTACACCTTC; CDR3 protein: CASSPGTKAGYTF; clone size: .; V gene: TRBV18; J gene: TRBJ1-2; D gene: .; CDR3 length: 13
CDR3 DNA: TGTGCCAGCAGTTTATTTAGACTAGCGGGAACAAACACCGGGGAGCTGTTTTTT; CDR3 protein: CASSLFRLAGTNTGELFF; clone size: .; V gene: TRBV28; J gene: TRBJ2-2; D gene: TRBD2; CDR3 length: 18
CDR3 DNA: TGTGCCAGCAGTTCCCAGCGGGAGGCCTCCGAGCAGTACTTC; CDR3 protein: CASSSQREASEQYF; clone size: once; V gene: TRBV28; J gene: TRBJ2-7; D gene: TRBD2; CDR3 length: 14
CDR3 DNA: TGTGCCAGCAGTTTGAGGACAGGGGGCAATCAGCCCCAGCATTTT; CDR3 protein: CASSLRTGGNQPQHF; clone size: .; V gene: TRBV27; J gene: TRBJ1-5; D gene: TRBD1; CDR3 length: 15
CDR3 DNA: TGCGCCACCGTTAGCGGAACCTACGAGCAGTACTTC; CDR3 protein: CATVSGTYEQYF; clone size: .; V gene: TRBV10-1; J gene: TRBJ2-7; D gene: .; CDR3 length: 12
CDR3 DNA: TGTGCCAGCAGTTTAGACAGGGCTGGAAACACCATATATTTT; CDR3 protein: CASSLDRAGNTIYF; clone size: few; V gene: TRBV28; J gene: TRBJ1-3; D gene: TRBD1; CDR3 length: 14
CDR3 DNA: TGTGCCAGCAGTTTTGGGACAGATGGGACCCAGTGGCCCCAGCATTTT; CDR3 protein: CASSFGTDGTQWPQHF; clone size: .; V gene: TRBV27; J gene: TRBJ1-5; D gene: TRBD1; CDR3 length: 16
CDR3 DNA: TGTGCCCGCCGGGACTCAACGAACACCGGGGAGCTGTTTTTT; CDR3 protein: CARRDSTNTGELFF; clone size: .; V gene: TRBV30; J gene: TRBJ2-2; D gene: .; CDR3 length: 14
CDR3 DNA: TGCGCCAGCAGCGAACGGACAGGGGTGAACACTGAAGCTTTCTTT; CDR3 protein: CASSERTGVNTEAFF; clone size: .; V gene: TRBV5-1; J gene: TRBJ1-1; D gene: TRBD1; CDR3 length: 15
CDR3 DNA: TGTGCCAGCAGCCTCGGACAGGGGATTAGCTATGGCTACACCTTC; CDR3 protein: CASSLGQGISYGYTF; clone size: .; V gene: TRBV7-2; J gene: TRBJ1-2; D gene: TRBD1; CDR3 length: 15
CDR3 DNA: TGTGCCAGTAGTTTGGGTAGCGGGGGGGCTCCAGATACGCAGTATTTT; CDR3 protein: CASSLGSGGAPDTQYF; clone size: .; V gene: TRBV19; J gene: TRBJ2-3; D gene: TRBD2; CDR3 length: 16
CDR3 DNA: TGTGCCAGCAGCGGCCAGGAAAATCAGCCCCAGCATTTT; CDR3 protein: CASSGQENQPQHF; clone size: .; V gene: TRBV7-8; J gene: TRBJ1-5; D gene: .; CDR3 length: 13